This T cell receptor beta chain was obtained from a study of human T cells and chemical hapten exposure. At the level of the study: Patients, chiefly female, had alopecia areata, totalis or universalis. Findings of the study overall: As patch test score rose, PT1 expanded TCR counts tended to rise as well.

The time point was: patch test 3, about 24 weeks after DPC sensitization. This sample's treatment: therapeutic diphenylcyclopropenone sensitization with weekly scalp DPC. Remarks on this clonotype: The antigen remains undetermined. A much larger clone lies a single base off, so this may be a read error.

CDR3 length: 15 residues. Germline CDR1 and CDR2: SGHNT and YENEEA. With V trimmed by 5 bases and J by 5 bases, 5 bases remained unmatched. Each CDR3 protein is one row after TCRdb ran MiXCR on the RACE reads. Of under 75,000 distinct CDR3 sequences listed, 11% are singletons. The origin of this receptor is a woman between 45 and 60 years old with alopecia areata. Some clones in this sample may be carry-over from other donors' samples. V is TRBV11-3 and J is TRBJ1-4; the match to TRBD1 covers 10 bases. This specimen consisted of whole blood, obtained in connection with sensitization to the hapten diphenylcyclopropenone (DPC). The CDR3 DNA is TGTGCCAGCAGCCTCCTGGACAGGGGGAATGAAAAACTGTTTTTT. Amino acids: CASSLLDRGNEKLFF.